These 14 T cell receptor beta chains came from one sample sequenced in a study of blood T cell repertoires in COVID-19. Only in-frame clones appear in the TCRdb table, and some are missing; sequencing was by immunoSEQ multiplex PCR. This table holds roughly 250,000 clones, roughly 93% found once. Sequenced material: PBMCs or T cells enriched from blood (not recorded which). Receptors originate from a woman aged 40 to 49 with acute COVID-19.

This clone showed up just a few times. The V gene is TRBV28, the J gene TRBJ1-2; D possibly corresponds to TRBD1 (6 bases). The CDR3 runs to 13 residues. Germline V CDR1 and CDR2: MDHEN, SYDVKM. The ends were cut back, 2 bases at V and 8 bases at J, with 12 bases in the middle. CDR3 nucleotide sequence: TGTGCCAGCAGTTTACCCACAGGGCGCGGCTACACCTTC. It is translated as CASSLPTGRGYTF.

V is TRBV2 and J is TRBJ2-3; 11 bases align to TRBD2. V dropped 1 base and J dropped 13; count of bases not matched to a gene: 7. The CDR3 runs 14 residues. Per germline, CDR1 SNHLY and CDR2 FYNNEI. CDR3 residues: CASSEGIAGGRKYF. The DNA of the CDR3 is TGTGCCAGCAGTGAAGGGATAGCGGGAGGGCGAAAGTATTTT.

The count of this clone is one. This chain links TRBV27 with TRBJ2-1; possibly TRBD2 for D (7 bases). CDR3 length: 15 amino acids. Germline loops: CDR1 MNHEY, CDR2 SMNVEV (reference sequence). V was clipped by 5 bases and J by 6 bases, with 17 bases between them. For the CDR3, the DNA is TGTGCCAGCAGTACAACTCGGGGGGCCTTCAATGAGCAGTTCTTC. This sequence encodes CASSTTRGAFNEQFF.

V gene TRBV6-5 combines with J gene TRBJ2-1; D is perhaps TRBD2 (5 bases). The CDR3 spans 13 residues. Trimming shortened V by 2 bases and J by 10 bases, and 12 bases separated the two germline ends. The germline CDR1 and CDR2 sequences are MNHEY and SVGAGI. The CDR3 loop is CASSYGLRGEQFF. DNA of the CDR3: TGTGCCAGCAGTTACGGACTCCGTGGGGAGCAGTTCTTC.

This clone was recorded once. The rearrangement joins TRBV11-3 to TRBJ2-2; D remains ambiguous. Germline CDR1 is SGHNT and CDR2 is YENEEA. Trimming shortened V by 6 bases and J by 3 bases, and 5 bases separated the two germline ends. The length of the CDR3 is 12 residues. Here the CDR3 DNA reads TGTGCCAGCAGGGCTTACACCGGGGAGCTGTTTTTT. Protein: CASRAYTGELFF.

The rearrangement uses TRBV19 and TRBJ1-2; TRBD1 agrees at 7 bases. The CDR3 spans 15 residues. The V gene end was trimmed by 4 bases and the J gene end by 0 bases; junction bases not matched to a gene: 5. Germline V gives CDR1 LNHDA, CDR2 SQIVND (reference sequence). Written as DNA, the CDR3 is TGTGCCAGTAGTACCCGGGACAGTTCTAACTATGGCTACACCTTC. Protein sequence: CASSTRDSSNYGYTF.

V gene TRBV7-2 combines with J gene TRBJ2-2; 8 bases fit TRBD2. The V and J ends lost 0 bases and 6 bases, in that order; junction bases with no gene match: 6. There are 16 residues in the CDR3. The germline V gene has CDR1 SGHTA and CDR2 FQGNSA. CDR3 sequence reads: CASSLAGRGVAGELFF. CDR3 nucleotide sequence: TGTGCCAGCAGCTTAGCAGGGCGGGGGGTGGCCGGGGAGCTGTTTTTT.

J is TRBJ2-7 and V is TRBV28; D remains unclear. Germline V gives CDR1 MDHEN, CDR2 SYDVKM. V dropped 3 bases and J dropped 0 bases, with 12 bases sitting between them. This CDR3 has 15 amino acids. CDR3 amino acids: CASSFPSASSYEQYF. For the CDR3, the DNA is TGTGCCAGCAGTTTCCCTTCCGCGAGCTCCTACGAGCAGTACTTC.

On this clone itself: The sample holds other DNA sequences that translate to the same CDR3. The CDR3 DNA is TGCGCCAGCAGCTTGGAAGGGGGAAATCAGCCCCAGCATTTT. Translation: CASSLEGGNQPQHF. The V gene is TRBV5-1, the J gene TRBJ1-5, with D possibly TRBD1 on 6 matching bases. Germline lookup yields CDR1 SGHRS and CDR2 YFSETQ. The CDR3 contains 14 residues. Trimming cost V 0 bases and J 4 bases, with 8 bases left between them.

The CDR3 DNA follows: TGTGCCAGCAGTCGCCTAGGGAGTAGCTATGGCTACACCTTC. This translates into CASSRLGSSYGYTF. The gene calls are TRBV28 and TRBJ1-2; no clear D. The V and J ends lost 5 bases and 4 bases respectively, with 14 bases between them. CDR3 size: 14 residues. Per germline, CDR1 MDHEN and CDR2 SYDVKM.

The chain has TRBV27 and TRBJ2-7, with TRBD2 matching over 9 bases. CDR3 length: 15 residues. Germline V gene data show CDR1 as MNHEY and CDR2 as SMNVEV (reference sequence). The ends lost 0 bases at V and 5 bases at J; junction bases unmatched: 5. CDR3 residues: CASSLSGSGGNEQYF. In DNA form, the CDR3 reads TGTGCCAGCAGTTTATCAGGTAGCGGGGGTAACGAGCAGTACTTC.

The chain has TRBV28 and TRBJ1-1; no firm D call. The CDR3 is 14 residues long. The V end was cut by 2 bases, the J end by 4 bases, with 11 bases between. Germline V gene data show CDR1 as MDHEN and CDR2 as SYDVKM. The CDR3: CASSLAPTSTEAFF. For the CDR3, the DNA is TGTGCCAGCAGTTTAGCCCCCACAAGCACTGAAGCTTTCTTT.

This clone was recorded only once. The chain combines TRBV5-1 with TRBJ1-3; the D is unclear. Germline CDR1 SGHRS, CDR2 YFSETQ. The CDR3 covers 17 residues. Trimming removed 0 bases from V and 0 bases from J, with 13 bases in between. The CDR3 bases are TGCGCCAGCAGCTTGGTACCGGGTCCTGACTCTGGAAACACCATATATTTT. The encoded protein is CASSLVPGPDSGNTIYF.

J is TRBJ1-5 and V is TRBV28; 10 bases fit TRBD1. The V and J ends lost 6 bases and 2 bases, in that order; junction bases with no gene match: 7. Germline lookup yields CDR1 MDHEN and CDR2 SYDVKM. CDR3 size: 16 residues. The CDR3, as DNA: TGTGCCAGCAGGAGGACAGGGGGAGGTCGCAATCAGCCCCAGCATTTT. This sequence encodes CASRRTGGGRNQPQHF.